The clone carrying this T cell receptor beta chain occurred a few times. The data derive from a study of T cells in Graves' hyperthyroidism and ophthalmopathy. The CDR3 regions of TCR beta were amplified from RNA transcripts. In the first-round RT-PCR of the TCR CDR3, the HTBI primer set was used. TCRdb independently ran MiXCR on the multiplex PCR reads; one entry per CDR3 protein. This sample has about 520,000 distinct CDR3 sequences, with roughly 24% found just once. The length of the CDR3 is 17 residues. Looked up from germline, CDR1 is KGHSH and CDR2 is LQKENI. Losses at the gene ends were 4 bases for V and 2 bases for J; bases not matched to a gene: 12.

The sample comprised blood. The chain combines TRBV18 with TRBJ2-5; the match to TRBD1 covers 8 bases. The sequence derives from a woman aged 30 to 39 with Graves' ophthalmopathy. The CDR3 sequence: CASSRNTGGDIQETQYF. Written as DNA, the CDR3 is TGTGCCAGCTCACGAAATACAGGGGGAGATATTCAAGAGACCCAGTACTTC.